The 7 T cell receptor beta chains listed next were all sequenced from one sample in a study of patients and donors after allogeneic stem cell transplantation. TCRdb reprocessed the RT-PCR reads with MiXCR, giving one entry per CDR3 protein. There are 150,000 to 200,000 distinct CDR3 sequences in the sample; 30% occur only once, and less than 3.5% lies in the top ten. The sequencing input was blood, either unsorted or a sorted T cell fraction (not recorded which). The receptors were sampled from a human donor who was either an allogeneic HSCT recipient or a stem cell or donor lymphocyte infusion donor (not recorded which). It is not recorded whose cells these are; they may come from a transplant donor.

V is TRBV18 and J is TRBJ2-5; D might be TRBD1 or TRBD2, each matching 5 bases. The germline V gene encodes CDR1 KGHSH and CDR2 LQKENI. Trimming cost V 1 base and J 1 base, with 7 bases left between them. The CDR3 spans 14 residues. The CDR3 sequence: CASSPRGTQETQYF. The CDR3 DNA sequence: TGTGCCAGCTCACCACGAGGGACCCAAGAGACCCAGTACTTC.

The chain couples TRBV7-2 to TRBJ2-3; D remains ambiguous. Trimming shortened V by 1 base and J by 7 bases, and 12 bases separated the two germline ends. The V gene's germline CDR1 is SGHTA and CDR2 FQGNSA. This CDR3 is 14 amino acids long. Here the CDR3 reads CASSLGAAPNTQYF. CDR3 nucleotides: TGTGCCAGCAGCTTAGGAGCCGCTCCGAATACGCAGTATTTT.

This clonotype was observed many times. The CDR3 loop reads CASSQDRQGGGYGYTF. In DNA form, the CDR3 reads TGTGCCAGCAGCCAAGATAGACAGGGCGGCGGCTATGGCTACACCTTC. The chain employs TRBV3-1 and TRBJ1-2; 7 nucleotides align to TRBD1. V gave up 0 bases and J gave up 4 bases; unmatched junction bases: 8. This CDR3 has 16 residues. CDR1 and CDR2 from the germline V gene are LGHDT and YNNKEL (reference sequence).

The table lists this clonotype with a few counts. The J gene is TRBJ1-1, the V gene TRBV12-3 or TRBV12-4; D is ambiguous. The CDR3 is 16 residues long. V was clipped by 5 bases and J by 4 bases, with 20 bases between them. The CDR3 spells CASSGPSRGWGTEAFF. The CDR3 DNA follows: TGTGCCAGCAGTGGACCGAGCCGAGGATGGGGCACTGAAGCTTTCTTT.

The V gene is TRBV12-3 or TRBV12-4, the J gene TRBJ2-7, with D perhaps TRBD2 (6 bases). Trimming cost V 6 bases and J 0 bases, with 9 bases left between them. The CDR3 runs 13 residues. The CDR3 protein is CASRGLSSYEQYF. DNA of the CDR3: TGTGCCAGCAGGGGACTCTCCTCCTACGAGCAGTACTTC.

The rearrangement joins TRBV7-6 to TRBJ1-1; D remains unclear. Trimming stripped 1 base from V and 1 base from J, with 7 bases between. CDR1 and CDR2 from the germline V gene are SGHVS and FNYEAQ. CDR3 length: 14 amino acids. This chain's CDR3 is CASSLVARNTEAFF. CDR3 bases: TGTGCCAGCAGCTTAGTTGCCCGGAACACTGAAGCTTTCTTT.

This clonotype was detected ten times or more. This chain connects TRBV20-1 to TRBJ1-3; D perhaps matches TRBD1 (6 bases). The CDR3 has 18 residues. Trimming pared 2 bases from V and 0 bases from J, leaving 20 bases between. The V gene's germline CDR1 is DFQATT and CDR2 SNEGSKA (reference sequence). CDR3 loop: CSARPGAGGPTSGNTIYF. In nucleotides, the CDR3 is TGCAGTGCTAGACCAGGGGCGGGCGGCCCGACCTCTGGAAACACCATATATTTT.